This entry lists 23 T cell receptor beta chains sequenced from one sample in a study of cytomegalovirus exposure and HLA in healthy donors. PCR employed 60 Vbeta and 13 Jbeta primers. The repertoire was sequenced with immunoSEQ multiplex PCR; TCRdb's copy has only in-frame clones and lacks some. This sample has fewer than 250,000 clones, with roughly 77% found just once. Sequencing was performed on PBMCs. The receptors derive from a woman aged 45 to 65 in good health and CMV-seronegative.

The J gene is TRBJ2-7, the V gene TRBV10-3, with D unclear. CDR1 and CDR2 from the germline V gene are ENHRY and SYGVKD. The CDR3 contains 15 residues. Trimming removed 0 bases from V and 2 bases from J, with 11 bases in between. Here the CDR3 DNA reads TGTGCCATCAGTGAGTCGCTTATCGAGGCCTACGAGCAGTACTTC. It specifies CAISESLIEAYEQYF.

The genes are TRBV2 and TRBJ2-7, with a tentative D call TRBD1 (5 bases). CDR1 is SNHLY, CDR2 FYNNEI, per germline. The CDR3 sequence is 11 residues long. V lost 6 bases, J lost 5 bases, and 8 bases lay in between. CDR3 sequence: CASSQGNEQYF. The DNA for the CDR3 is TGTGCCAGCAGCCAGGGCAACGAGCAGTACTTC.

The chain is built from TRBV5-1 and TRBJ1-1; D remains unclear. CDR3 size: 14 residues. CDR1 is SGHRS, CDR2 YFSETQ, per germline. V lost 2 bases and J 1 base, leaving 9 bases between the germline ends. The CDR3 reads CASSFWRKNTEAFF. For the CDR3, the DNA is TGCGCCAGCAGCTTTTGGCGGAAGAACACTGAAGCTTTCTTT.

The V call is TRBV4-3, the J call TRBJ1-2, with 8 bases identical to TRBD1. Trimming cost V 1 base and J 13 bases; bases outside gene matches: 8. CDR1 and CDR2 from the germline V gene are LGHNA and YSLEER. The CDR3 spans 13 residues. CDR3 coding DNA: TGCGCCAGCAGCCAAGGACAGGGGAAGTTGAGCACCTTC. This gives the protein CASSQGQGKLSTF.

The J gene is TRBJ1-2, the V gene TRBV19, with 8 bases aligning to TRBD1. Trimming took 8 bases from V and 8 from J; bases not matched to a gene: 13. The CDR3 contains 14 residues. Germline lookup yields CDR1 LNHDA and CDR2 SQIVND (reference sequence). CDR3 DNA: TGTGCCAGTTCAACACTCCAGGGGGCGGGCGGCTACACCTTC. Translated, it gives CASSTLQGAGGYTF.

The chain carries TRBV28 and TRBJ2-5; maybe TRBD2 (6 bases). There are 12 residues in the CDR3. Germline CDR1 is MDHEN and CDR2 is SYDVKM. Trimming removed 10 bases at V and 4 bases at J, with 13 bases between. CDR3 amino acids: CATGGLAETQYF. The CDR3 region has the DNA TGTGCCACCGGAGGGCTTGCAGAGACCCAGTACTTC.

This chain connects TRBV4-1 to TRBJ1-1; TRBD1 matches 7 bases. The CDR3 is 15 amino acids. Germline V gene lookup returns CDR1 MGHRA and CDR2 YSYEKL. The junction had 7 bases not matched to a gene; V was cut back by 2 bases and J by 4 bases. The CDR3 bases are TGCGCCAGCAGCCAACAGACAGGGAGAGGCACTGAAGCTTTCTTT. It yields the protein CASSQQTGRGTEAFF.

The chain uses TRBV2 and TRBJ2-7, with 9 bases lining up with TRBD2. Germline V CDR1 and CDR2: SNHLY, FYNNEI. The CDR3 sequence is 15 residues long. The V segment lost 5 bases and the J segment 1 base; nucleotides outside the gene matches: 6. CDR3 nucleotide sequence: TGTGCCAGCAGTTTAAGCGGGGGGTGGTCCTACGAGCAGTACTTC. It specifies CASSLSGGWSYEQYF.

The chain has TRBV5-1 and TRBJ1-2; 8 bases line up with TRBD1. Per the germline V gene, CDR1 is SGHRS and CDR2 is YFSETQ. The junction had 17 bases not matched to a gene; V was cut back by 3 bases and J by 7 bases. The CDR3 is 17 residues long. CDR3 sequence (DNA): TGCGCCAGCAGCTGGGAAGCAGGGGGCCCAACGGTCCCTGGCTACACCTTC. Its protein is CASSWEAGGPTVPGYTF.

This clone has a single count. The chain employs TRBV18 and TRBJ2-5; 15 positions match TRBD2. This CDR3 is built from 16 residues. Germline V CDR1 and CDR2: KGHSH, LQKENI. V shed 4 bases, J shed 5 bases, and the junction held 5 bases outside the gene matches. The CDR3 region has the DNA TGTGCCAGCTCACAGGGACTAGCGGGGGGTCTGGAGACCCAGTACTTC. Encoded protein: CASSQGLAGGLETQYF.

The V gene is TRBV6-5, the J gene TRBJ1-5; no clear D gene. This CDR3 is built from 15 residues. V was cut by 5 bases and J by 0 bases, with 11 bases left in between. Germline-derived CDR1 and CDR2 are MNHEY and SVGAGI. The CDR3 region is CASSPSYSSNQPQHF. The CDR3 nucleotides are TGTGCCAGCAGTCCATCCTACAGTAGCAATCAGCCCCAGCATTTT.

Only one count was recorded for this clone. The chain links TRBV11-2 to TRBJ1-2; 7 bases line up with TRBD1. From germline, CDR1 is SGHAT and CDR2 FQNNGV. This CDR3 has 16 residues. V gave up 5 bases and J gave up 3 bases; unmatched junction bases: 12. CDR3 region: CASSTIGRQGDYGYTF. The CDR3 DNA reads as TGTGCCAGCAGCACTATTGGCAGACAGGGAGACTATGGCTACACCTTC.

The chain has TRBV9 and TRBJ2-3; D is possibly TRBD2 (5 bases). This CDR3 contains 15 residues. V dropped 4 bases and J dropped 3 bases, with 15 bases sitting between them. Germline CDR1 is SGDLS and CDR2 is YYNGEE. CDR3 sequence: CASSSSGITTDTQYF. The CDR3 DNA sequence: TGTGCCAGCAGCTCCAGCGGAATCACAACAGATACGCAGTATTTT.

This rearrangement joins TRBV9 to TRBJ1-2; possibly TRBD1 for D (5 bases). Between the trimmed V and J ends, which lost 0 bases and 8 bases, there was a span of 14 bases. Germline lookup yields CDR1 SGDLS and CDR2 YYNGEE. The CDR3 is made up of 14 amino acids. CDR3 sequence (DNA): TGTGCCAGCAGCGTAGTCCCCGGGGGTGACGGCTACACCTTC. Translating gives CASSVVPGGDGYTF.

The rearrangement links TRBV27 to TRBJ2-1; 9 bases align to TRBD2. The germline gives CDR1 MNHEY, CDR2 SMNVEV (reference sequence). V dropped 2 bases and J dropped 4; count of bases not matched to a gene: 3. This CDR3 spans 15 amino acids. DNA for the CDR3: TGTGCCAGCAGTTTAGCGGGAGGGCCATACAATGAGCAGTTCTTC. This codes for CASSLAGGPYNEQFF.

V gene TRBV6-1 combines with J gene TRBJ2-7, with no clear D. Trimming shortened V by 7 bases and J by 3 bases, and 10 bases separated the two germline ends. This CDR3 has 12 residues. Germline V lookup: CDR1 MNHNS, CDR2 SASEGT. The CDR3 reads CASTRQIYEQYF. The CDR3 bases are TGTGCCAGCACCCGACAAATCTACGAGCAGTACTTC.

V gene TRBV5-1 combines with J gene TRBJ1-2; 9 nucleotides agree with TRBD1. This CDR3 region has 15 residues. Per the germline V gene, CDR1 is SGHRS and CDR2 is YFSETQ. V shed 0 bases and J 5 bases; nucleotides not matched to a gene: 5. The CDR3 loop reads CASSLDGQGMYGYTF. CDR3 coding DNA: TGCGCCAGCAGCTTGGATGGACAGGGGATGTATGGCTACACCTTC.

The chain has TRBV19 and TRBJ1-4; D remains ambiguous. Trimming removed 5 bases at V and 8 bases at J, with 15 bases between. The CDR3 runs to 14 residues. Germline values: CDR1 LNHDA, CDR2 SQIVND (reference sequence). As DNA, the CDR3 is TGTGCCAGTAGTCCACGGGGTCAGTGGGAAAAACTGTTTTTT. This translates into CASSPRGQWEKLFF.

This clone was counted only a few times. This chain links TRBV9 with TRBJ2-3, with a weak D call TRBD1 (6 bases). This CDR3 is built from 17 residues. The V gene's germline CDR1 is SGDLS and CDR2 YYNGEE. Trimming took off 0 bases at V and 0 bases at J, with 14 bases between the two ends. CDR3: CASSVVAGQPSTDTQYF. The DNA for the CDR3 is TGTGCCAGCAGCGTAGTAGCAGGACAGCCTAGCACAGATACGCAGTATTTT.

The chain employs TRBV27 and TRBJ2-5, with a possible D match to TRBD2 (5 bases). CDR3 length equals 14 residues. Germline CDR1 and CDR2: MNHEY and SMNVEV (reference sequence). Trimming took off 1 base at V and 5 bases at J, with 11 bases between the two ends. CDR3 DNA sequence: TGTGCCAGCAGTTTATTAGGTACGGGGGAGACCCAGTACTTC. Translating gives CASSLLGTGETQYF.

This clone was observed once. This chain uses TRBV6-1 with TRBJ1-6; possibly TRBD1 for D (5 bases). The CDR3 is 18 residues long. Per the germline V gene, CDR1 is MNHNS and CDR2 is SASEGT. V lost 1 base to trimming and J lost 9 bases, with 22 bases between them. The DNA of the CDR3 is TGTGCCAGCAGTGAAGTACCTCAGGGCCACCCAACTTTTTCACCCCTCCACTTT. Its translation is CASSEVPQGHPTFSPLHF.

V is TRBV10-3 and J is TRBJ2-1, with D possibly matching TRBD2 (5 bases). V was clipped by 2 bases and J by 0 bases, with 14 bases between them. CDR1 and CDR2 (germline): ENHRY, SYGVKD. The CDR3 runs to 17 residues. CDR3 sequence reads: CAISEGERFRSYNEQFF. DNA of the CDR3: TGTGCCATCAGTGAGGGCGAGCGGTTCCGCTCCTACAATGAGCAGTTCTTC.

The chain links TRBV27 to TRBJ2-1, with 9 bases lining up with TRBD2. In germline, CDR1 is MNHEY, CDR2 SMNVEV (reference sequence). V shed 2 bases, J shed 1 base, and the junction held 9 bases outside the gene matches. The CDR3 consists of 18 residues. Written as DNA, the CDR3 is TGTGCCAGCAGTTTAGCGGGGGGGCCTTCGTTGTCCTACAATGAGCAGTTCTTC. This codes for CASSLAGGPSLSYNEQFF.